The 22 T cell receptor beta chains below all came from one sample that was sequenced in a study of blood T cell repertoires in COVID-19. Clones were sequenced by immunoSEQ multiplex PCR, and TCRdb holds only the in-frame ones, with some missing. The sample has roughly 160,000 clones; roughly four fifths are singletons. Sequenced sample: peripheral blood. Source of these receptors: a man between 65 and 80 years old with active or convalescent COVID-19.

As DNA, the CDR3 is TGTGCCAGCTCACCACCGTCCGGTGAAAAACTGTTTTTT. This codes for CASSPPSGEKLFF. The chain employs TRBV18 and TRBJ1-4; no clear D. The germline CDR1 and CDR2 sequences are KGHSH and LQKENI. V dropped 0 bases and J dropped 7 bases, with 6 bases sitting between them. The CDR3 totals 13 residues.

The gene calls are TRBV5-5 and TRBJ1-2; the D gene is possibly TRBD1 (5 bases). The CDR3 is made up of 13 amino acids. CDR1 is SGHKS and CDR2 is YYEKEE in the germline V gene (reference sequence). Deletions cut 0 bases from V and 9 bases from J, with 12 bases between. CDR3 in amino acids: CASSLGRVLSYTF. CDR3 DNA: TGTGCCAGCAGCTTGGGCAGGGTACTGAGCTACACCTTC.

V is TRBV19 and J is TRBJ2-7; D is ambiguous. V lost 3 bases to trimming and J lost 3 bases, with 9 bases between them. This CDR3 has 13 residues. Germline-derived CDR1 and CDR2 are LNHDA and SQIVND (reference sequence). The CDR3 reads CASSIKEYYEQYF. CDR3 bases: TGTGCCAGTAGTATTAAGGAGTACTACGAGCAGTACTTC.

The J gene is TRBJ1-5, the V gene TRBV18; D may be TRBD1 (5 bases). Germline-derived CDR1 and CDR2 are KGHSH and LQKENI. There are 15 residues in the CDR3. V was clipped by 4 bases and J by 3 bases, with 13 bases between them. CDR3 sequence: CASSQGRLANQPQHF. The DNA of the CDR3 is TGTGCCAGCTCACAGGGGCGTCTCGCCAATCAGCCCCAGCATTTT.

V gene TRBV11-2 combines with J gene TRBJ2-7; TRBD2 aligns across 7 bases. The junction had 7 bases not matched to a gene; V was cut back by 5 bases and J by 3 bases. CDR1 SGHAT and CDR2 FQNNGV come from the germline V gene. This CDR3 is built from 14 residues. This CDR3 is CASSLRTRFYEQYF. In DNA form, the CDR3 reads TGTGCCAGCAGCCTAAGGACTAGGTTCTACGAGCAGTACTTC. Complete variable domain (other parts from reference TRBV11-2 and TRBJ2-7): EAGVAQSPRYKIIEKRQSVAFWCNPISGHATLYWYQQILGQGPKLLIQFQNNGVVDDSQLPKDRFSAERLKGVDSTLKIQPAKLEDSAVYLCASSLRTRFYEQYFGPGTRLTVT.

The chain joins TRBV6-2 or TRBV6-3 to TRBJ1-5, with D perhaps TRBD1 (6 bases). Trimming cost V 0 bases and J 4 bases, with 10 bases left between them. From germline, CDR1 is MNHEY and CDR2 SVGEGT. CDR3 length: 15 residues. The CDR3 DNA reads as TGTGCCAGCAGTTACTCGATGGGGGCAAATCAGCCCCAGCATTTT. Its protein product is CASSYSMGANQPQHF.

The V call is TRBV5-1, the J call TRBJ2-6; D is ambiguous. Trimming shortened V by 0 bases and J by 2 bases, and 6 bases separated the two germline ends. The CDR3 covers 15 residues. The germline V gene encodes CDR1 SGHRS and CDR2 YFSETQ. The CDR3 reads CASSLVAAGANVLTF. The CDR3 DNA reads TGCGCCAGCAGCTTGGTGGCAGCTGGGGCCAACGTCCTGACTTTC.

The chain employs TRBV28 and TRBJ1-1; 9 bases align to TRBD1. The CDR3 is made up of 15 amino acids. With 8 bases clipped from V and 4 bases from J, the junction kept 11 bases outside the gene matches. Germline V gene sequence: CDR1 MDHEN, CDR2 SYDVKM. DNA of the CDR3: TGTGCCAGCGGGGACAGGGAGAGCGGAGGCACTGAAGCTTTCTTT. This codes for CASGDRESGGTEAFF.

This chain joins TRBV3-1 (or the pseudogene TRBV3-2) and TRBJ2-1, with D tentatively TRBD2 (7 bases). The CDR3 length is 17 residues. V was cut by 4 bases and J by 4 bases, with 20 bases left in between. The germline gives CDR1 LGHDT, CDR2 YNNKEL (reference sequence). CDR3 residues: CASSPYWDGGPYNEQFF. CDR3 sequence (DNA): TGTGCCAGCAGCCCCTATTGGGACGGGGGGCCGTACAATGAGCAGTTCTTC.

This clone was seen only once. The rearrangement joins TRBV11-2 to TRBJ2-1, with D perhaps TRBD2 (5 bases). Germline V gene data show CDR1 as SGHAT and CDR2 as FQNNGV. The CDR3 contains 12 residues. Trimming stripped 6 bases from V and 10 bases from J, with 13 bases between. The CDR3 nucleotides are TGTGCCAGCAGTTTCCCACTAGGGGAGCAGTTCTTC. Protein: CASSFPLGEQFF.

J is TRBJ1-4 and V is TRBV11-2; 8 bases are a match to TRBD1. Trimming removed 5 bases from V and 6 bases from J; junction bases left unmatched: 5. The CDR3 extends over 14 amino acids. Per the germline V gene, CDR1 is SGHAT and CDR2 is FQNNGV. CDR3 in amino acids: CASSLGTGYEKLFF. DNA of the CDR3: TGTGCCAGCAGCCTTGGGACAGGTTATGAAAAACTGTTTTTT.

This clone occurred once. CDR3 loop: CASSFWRPTSGEKLFF. The CDR3 DNA sequence: TGTGCCAGCAGCTTTTGGAGGCCGACCTCCGGGGAAAAACTGTTTTTT. V usage is TRBV7-8 and J usage is TRBJ1-4; no clear D. Germline CDR1 SGHVS, CDR2 FQNEAQ. Trimming cost V 3 bases and J 8 bases, with 19 bases left between them. The CDR3 consists of 16 residues.

This chain links TRBV6-2 or TRBV6-3 with TRBJ1-5, with TRBD1 matching over 9 bases. The germline gives CDR1 MNHEY, CDR2 SVGEGT. The CDR3 runs to 13 residues. V lost 2 bases and J lost 9; bases outside the gene matches: 2. CDR3 sequence: CASSYDRGSPQHF. The CDR3 coding sequence is TGTGCCAGCAGTTACGACAGGGGGTCGCCCCAGCATTTT.

This chain links TRBV7-2 with TRBJ1-5; no clear D gene. V was trimmed by 2 bases and J by 3 bases, leaving 11 bases between them. The germline V gene encodes CDR1 SGHTA and CDR2 FQGNSA. CDR3 size: 15 residues. The CDR3 DNA reads TGTGCCAGCAGCTTATCCGGTCGATACAATCAGCCCCAGCATTTT. This encodes CASSLSGRYNQPQHF.

The chain is built from TRBV5-3 and TRBJ2-2, with 8 bases aligning to TRBD1. TRBV5-3 is designated an ORF whose function remains uncertain. The CDR3 covers 15 residues. Trimming removed 4 bases from V and 3 bases from J; junction bases left unmatched: 5. CDR3 coding DNA: TGTGCCAGAAGCCCACCGGGACAGGACACCGGGGAGCTGTTTTTT. This translates into CARSPPGQDTGELFF.

The DNA for the CDR3 is TGCGCCAGCGGCCGGGACAGGGTCCTAGGGACCCAGTACTTC. This gives the protein CASGRDRVLGTQYF. The genes are TRBV5-1 and TRBJ2-5; 9 bases are a match to TRBD1. This CDR3 comprises 14 residues. V shed 7 bases and J 7 bases; nucleotides not matched to a gene: 11. CDR1 is SGHRS, CDR2 YFSETQ, per germline.

A single count supports this clone. The genes are TRBV12-3 or TRBV12-4 and TRBJ2-7; D unclear. Trimming removed 5 bases from V and 9 bases from J, with 17 bases in between. The CDR3 consists of 13 residues. CDR3 coding DNA: TGTGCCAGCAGTCCCCCGCCAGGTAACGCGCAGTACTTC. Its translation is CASSPPPGNAQYF.

The gene calls are TRBV12-5 and TRBJ2-1, with D uncertain. Trimming took off 0 bases at V and 6 bases at J, with 12 bases between the two ends. The CDR3 sequence is 15 residues long. The germline V gene has CDR1 LGHNT and CDR2 FRNRAP. The CDR3 reads CASGLVGGLSNEQFF. CDR3 coding DNA: TGTGCTAGTGGTTTGGTAGGCGGATTAAGCAATGAGCAGTTCTTC.

This clone showed up just once. One end of the junction is discordant with germline, which a read error may explain. Other DNA sequences from this sample encode an identical CDR3 as well. The CDR3 bases are TGTGCCAGCCTAAGGGGCGGAGGGACTTCCTACGAGCAGTATTTC. It translates to CASLRGGGTSYEQYF. V and J are TRBV28 and TRBJ2-7, with TRBD2 as a possible D gene (6 bases). Looked up from germline, CDR1 is MDHEN and CDR2 is SYDVKM. CDR3 length equals 15 residues.

V gene TRBV28 combines with J gene TRBJ1-1; D is undetermined. Between the trimmed V and J ends, which lost 7 bases and 0 bases, there was a span of 15 bases. The CDR3 loop spans 15 amino acids. The germline gives CDR1 MDHEN, CDR2 SYDVKM. The CDR3 DNA is TGTGCCAGCACTCCATTGGGCATATTGAACACTGAAGCTTTCTTT. Translation gives CASTPLGILNTEAFF.

The chain recombines TRBV18 with TRBJ1-4, with 9 bases aligning to TRBD1. The germline V gene encodes CDR1 KGHSH and CDR2 LQKENI. Losses at the gene ends were 3 bases for V and 1 base for J; bases not matched to a gene: 0. The CDR3 is made up of 15 amino acids. CDR3 DNA sequence: TGTGCCAGCTCACCGGGACAGGGAACTAATGAAAAACTGTTTTTT. Protein product: CASSPGQGTNEKLFF.

This sequence joins TRBV3-1 (or the pseudogene TRBV3-2) and TRBJ1-1; a weak D match, TRBD1 (5 bases). CDR1 and CDR2 (germline): LGHDT, YNNKEL (reference sequence). V lost 5 bases, J lost 7 bases, and 11 bases lay in between. The CDR3 has 12 residues. In DNA form, the CDR3 reads TGTGCCAGCAGCTTCTCCCAGGGTGAAGCTTTCTTT. It is translated as CASSFSQGEAFF.